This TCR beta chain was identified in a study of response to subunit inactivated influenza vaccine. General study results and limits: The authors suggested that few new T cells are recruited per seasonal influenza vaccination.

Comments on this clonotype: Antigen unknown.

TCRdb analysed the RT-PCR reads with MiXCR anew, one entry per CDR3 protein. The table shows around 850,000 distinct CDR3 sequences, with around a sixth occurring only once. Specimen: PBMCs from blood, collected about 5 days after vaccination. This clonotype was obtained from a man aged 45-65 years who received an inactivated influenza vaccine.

The CDR3 loop is CSVLNTEAFF. For the CDR3, the DNA is TGCAGCGTGCTGAACACTGAAGCTTTCTTT. V is TRBV29-1 and J is TRBJ1-1; D is undetermined. CDR1 and CDR2 from the germline V gene are SQVTM and ANQGSEA. V lost 6 bases, J lost 0 bases, and 2 bases lay in between. This CDR3 contains 10 residues.